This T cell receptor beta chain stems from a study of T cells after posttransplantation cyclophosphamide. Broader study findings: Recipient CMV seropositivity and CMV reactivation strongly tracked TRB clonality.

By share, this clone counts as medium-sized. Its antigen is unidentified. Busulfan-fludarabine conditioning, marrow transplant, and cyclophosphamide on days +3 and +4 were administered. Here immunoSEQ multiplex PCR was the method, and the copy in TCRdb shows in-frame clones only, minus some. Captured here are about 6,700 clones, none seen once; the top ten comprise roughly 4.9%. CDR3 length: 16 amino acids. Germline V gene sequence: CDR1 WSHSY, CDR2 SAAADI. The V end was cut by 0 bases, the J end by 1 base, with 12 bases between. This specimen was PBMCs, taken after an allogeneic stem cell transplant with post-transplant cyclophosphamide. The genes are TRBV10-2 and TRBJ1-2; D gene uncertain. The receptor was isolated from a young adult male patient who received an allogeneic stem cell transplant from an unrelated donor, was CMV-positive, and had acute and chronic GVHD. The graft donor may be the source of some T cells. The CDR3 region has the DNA TGCGCCAGCAGTGAGTCTCTCGGAGCCCGTAACTATGGCTACACCTTC. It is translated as CASSESLGARNYGYTF.